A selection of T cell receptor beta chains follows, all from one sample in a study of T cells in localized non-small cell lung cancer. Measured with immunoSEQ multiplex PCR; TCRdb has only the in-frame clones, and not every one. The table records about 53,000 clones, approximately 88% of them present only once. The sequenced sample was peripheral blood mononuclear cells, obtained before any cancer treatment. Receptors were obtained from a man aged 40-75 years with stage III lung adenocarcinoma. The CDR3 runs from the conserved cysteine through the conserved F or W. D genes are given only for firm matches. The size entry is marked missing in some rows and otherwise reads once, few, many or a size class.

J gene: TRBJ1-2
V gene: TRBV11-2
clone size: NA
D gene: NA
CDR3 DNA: TGTGCCAGCGGGGGCGGACAGAGCTATGGCTACACCTTC
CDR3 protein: CASGGGQSYGYTF

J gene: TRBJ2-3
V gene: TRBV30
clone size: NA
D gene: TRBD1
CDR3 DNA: TGTGCCTTCCTCAGGGGGGATACGCAGTATTTT
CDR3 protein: CAFLRGDTQYF

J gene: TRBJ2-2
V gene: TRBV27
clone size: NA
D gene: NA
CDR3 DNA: TGTGCCAGCAGTTCCTACTTAACCGGGGAGCTGTTTTTT
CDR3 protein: CASSSYLTGELFF

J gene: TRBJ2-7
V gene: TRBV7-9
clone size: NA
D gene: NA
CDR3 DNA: TGTGCCAGCAGCTTAGGCAGACAATCCTACGAGCAGTACTTC
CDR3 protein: CASSLGRQSYEQYF

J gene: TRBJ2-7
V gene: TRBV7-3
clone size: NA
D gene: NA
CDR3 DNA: TGTGCCAGCAGCCCTTCTCAGAGTAGCTCCTACGAGCAGTACTTC
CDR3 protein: CASSPSQSSSYEQYF

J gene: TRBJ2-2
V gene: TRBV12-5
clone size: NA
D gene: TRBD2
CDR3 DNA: TGTGCTAGTGGCCTTCACGGACTAGCGGGGGGCGGCGACACCGGGGAGCTGTTTTTT
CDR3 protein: CASGLHGLAGGGDTGELFF

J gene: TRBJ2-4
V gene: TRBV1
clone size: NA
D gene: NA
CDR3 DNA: TGCACCAGCAGCCAAAGAGCGGGGGAAGCCAAAAACATTCAGTACTTC
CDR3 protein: CTSSQRAGEAKNIQYF

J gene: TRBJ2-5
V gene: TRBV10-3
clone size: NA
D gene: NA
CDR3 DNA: TGTGCCACCCTTGGGAGTGCAGAGACCCAGTACTTC
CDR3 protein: CATLGSAETQYF

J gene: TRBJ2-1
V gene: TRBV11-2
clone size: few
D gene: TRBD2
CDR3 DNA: TGTGCCAGCAGCTTAGAGTGGCTAGCGGGGGGGCAAAATGAGCAGTTCTTC
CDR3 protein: CASSLEWLAGGQNEQFF

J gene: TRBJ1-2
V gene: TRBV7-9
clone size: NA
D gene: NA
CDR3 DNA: TGTGCCAGCAGCCCCGGAGGGCAGGTTTCCGGCTACACCTTC
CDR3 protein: CASSPGGQVSGYTF

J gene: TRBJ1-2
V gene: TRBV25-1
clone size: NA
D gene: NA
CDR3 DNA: TGTGCCAGCAGTGAACTCAATAGTGGCTACACCTTC
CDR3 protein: CASSELNSGYTF

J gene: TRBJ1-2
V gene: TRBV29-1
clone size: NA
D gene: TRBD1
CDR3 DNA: TGCAGCGTGGACAGGGCCCTCCACTATGGCTACACCTTC
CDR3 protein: CSVDRALHYGYTF

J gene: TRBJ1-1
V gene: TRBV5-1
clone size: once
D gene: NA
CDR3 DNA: TGCGCCAGCAGCTTGCTAGGGGCTGAGAGCACTGAAGCTTTCTTT
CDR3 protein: CASSLLGAESTEAFF

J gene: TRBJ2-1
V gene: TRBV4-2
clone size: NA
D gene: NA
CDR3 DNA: TGTGCCAGCAGCGAAGGGGTCGGTGTCTCCTACAATGAGCAGTTCTTC
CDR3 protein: CASSEGVGVSYNEQFF

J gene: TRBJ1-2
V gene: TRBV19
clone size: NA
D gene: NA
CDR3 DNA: TGTGCCAGTAGTTTCGGGGACTTTGGCTACACCTTC
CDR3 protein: CASSFGDFGYTF

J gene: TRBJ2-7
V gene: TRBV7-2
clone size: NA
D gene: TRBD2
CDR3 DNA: TGTGCCAGCAGCGTGACTAGCGGGAGAGGGCACGAGCAGTACTTC
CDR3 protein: CASSVTSGRGHEQYF

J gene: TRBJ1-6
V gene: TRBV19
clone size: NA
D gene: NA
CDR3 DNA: TGTGCCAGTAGTATAACCGCGACGGAGAATTCACCCCTCCACTTT
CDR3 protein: CASSITATENSPLHF

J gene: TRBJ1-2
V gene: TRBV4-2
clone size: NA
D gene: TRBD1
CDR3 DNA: TGTGCCAGCAGCCAAGACCCAGGGGGCAGCTATGGCTACACCTTC
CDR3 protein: CASSQDPGGSYGYTF

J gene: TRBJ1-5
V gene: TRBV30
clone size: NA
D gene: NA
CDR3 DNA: TGTGCCTGGAGTGTGGAGGTTAGCAATCAGCCCCAGCATTTT
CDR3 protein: CAWSVEVSNQPQHF

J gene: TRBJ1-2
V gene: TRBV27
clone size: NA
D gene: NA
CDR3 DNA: TGTGCCAGCAGTTTAGCCCCGGCAGGAGCTATCTATGGCTACACCTTC
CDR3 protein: CASSLAPAGAIYGYTF

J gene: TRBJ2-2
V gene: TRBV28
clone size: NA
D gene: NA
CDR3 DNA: TGTGCCAGCAGCACGATCGACACCGGGGAGCTGTTTTTT
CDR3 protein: CASSTIDTGELFF

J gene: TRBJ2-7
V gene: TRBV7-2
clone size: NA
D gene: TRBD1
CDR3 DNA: TGTGCCAGCAGCTTAGGACAGGGGGCCTACGAGCAGTACTTC
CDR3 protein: CASSLGQGAYEQYF

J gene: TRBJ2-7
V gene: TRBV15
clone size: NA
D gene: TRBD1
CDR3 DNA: TGTGCCACCAGCAGCTTTACAGGGGTTTACTCCTACGAGCAGTACTTC
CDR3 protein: CATSSFTGVYSYEQYF

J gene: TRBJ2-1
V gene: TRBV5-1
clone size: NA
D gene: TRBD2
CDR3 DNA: TGCGCCAGCAGCGACGGGACTACCGCCAATGAGCAGTTCTTC
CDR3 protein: CASSDGTTANEQFF

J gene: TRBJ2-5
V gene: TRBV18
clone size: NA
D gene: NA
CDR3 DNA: TGTGCCAGCTCACCAGCAGGGACGGAGACCCAGTACTTC
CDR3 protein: CASSPAGTETQYF

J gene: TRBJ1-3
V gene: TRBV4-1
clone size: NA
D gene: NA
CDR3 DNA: TGCGCCAGCAGCCAAGAAGGAAGGGGGACGGGAAACACCATATATTTT
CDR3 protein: CASSQEGRGTGNTIYF

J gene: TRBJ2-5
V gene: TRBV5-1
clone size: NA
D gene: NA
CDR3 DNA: TGCGCCAGCAGCTTGAAGGGTCAGCCCCAAGAGACCCAGTACTTC
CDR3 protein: CASSLKGQPQETQYF

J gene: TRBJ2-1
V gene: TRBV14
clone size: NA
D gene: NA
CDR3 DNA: TGTGCCAGCAGCCAAGCGTGGGAGCAGTTCTTC
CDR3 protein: CASSQAWEQFF

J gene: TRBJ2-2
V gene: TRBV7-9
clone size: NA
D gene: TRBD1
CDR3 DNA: TGTGCCAGCAGCCCTGGGACAGGGGACACCGGGGAGCTGTTTTTT
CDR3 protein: CASSPGTGDTGELFF

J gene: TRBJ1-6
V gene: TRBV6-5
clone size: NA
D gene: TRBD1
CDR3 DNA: TGTGCCAGCAGTAAACAAACAGGGGCAGGCTCACCCCTCCACTTT
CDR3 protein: CASSKQTGAGSPLHF

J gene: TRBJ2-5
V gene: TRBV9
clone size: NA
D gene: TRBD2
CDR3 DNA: TGTGCCAGCAGCGTAAAGGACGGGAGGGCCGGAGAGACCCAGTACTTC
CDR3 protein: CASSVKDGRAGETQYF

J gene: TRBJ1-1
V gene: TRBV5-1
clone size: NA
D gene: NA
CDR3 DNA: TGCGCCAGCAGCTTAATCAGCGTGAACACTGAAGCTTTCTTT
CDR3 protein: CASSLISVNTEAFF

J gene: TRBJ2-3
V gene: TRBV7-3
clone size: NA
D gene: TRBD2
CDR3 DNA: TGTGCCAGCAGCCCGGGGGGGAGCACAGATACGCAGTATTTT
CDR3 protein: CASSPGGSTDTQYF

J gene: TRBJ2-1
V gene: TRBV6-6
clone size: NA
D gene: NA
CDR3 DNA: TGTGCCACTAGGGGGTATGTGGGCGAGCAGTTCTTC
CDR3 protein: CATRGYVGEQFF

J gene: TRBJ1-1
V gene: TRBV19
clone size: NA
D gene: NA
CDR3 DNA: TGTGCCAGTAGTCGAGGGGGAGACACTGAAGCTTTCTTT
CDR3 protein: CASSRGGDTEAFF

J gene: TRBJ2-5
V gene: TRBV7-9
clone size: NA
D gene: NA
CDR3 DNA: TGTGCCAGCAGCGCGGCTGGGGGGCCAGAGACCCAGTACTTC
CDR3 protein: CASSAAGGPETQYF

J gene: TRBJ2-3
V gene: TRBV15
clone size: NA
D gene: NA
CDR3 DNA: TGTGCCACCAGCAGGGGGCAGGGCACAGATACGCAGTATTTT
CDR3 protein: CATSRGQGTDTQYF

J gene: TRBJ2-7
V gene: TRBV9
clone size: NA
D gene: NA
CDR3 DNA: TGTGCCAGCAGCGTTGAAGGGACCAGCTCCTACGAGCAGTACTTC
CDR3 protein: CASSVEGTSSYEQYF

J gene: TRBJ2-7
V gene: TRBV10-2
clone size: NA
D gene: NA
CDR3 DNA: TGCGCCAGCAGTGAGCAAGCGGGCGAGCAGTACTTC
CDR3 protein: CASSEQAGEQYF

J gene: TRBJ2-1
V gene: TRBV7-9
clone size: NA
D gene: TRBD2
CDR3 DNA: TGTGCCAGCAGCCCTAGCGGGGGCTCCTACAATGAGCAGTTCTTC
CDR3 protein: CASSPSGGSYNEQFF

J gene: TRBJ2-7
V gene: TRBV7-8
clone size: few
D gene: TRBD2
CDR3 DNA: TGTGCCAGCAACCCCCTCGGGACTAGCGGGAGAACAGAGCAGTACTTC
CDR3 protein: CASNPLGTSGRTEQYF

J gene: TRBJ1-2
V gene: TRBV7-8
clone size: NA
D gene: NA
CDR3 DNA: TGTGCCAGCAGCTTGGGGGGCTATGGCTACACCTTC
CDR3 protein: CASSLGGYGYTF

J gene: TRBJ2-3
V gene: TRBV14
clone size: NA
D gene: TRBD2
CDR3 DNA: TGTGCCAGCAGCCGCCCCGGGGGGGCTGGAGATACGCAGTATTTT
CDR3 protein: CASSRPGGAGDTQYF

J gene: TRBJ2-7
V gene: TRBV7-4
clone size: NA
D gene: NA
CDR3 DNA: TGTGCCAGCAGCTGCTACCCCTACGAGCAGTACTTC
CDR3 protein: CASSCYPYEQYF

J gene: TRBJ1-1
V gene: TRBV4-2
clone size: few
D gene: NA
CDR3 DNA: TGTGCCAGCAGCCAAGGCCAGGGGCAGAATGTGAACACTGAAGCTTTCTTT
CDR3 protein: CASSQGQGQNVNTEAFF

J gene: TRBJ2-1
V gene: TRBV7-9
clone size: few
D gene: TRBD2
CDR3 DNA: TGTGCCAGCAGCCCAACGGGACTAGCGGGACTTTGGGAGCAGTTCTTC
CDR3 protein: CASSPTGLAGLWEQFF

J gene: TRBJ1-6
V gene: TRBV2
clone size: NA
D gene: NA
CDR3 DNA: TGTGCCAGCTCTCAGGGGTGGAATTCACCCCTCCACTTT
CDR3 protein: CASSQGWNSPLHF

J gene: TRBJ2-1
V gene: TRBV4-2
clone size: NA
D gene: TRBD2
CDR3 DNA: TGTGCCAGCAGCCAAGATGGCGGGACTAGTACCTACAATGAGCAGTTCTTC
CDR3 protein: CASSQDGGTSTYNEQFF

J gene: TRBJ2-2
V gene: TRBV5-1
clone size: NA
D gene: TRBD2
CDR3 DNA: TGCGCCAGCAGCCCGGGACTAGCTTCGGGCGGGGAGCTGTTTTTT
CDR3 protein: CASSPGLASGGELFF

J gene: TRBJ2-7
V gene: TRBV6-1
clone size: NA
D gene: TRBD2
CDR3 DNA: TGTGCCAGCAGTGAAAGGATGGGTCTGCTAGCGGGAGGGTTCTACGAGCAGTACTTC
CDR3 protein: CASSERMGLLAGGFYEQYF

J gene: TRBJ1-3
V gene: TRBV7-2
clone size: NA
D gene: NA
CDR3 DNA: TGTGCCACTTCCGGAAGGGCTGCTGGAAACACCATATATTTT
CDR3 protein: CATSGRAAGNTIYF

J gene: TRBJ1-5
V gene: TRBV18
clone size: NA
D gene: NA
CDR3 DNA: TGTGCCAGCTCACCCAGTATTCCAGGTTTGGTAAGGAATCAGCCCCAGCATTTT
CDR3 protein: CASSPSIPGLVRNQPQHF

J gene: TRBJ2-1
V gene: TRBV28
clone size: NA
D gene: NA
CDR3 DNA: TGTGCCAGCAGTCCTAGCGATTTCTCCTACAATGAGCAGTTCTTC
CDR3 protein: CASSPSDFSYNEQFF

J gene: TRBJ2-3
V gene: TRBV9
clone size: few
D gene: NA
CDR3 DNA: TGTGCCAGCGCCCGGGAGCGGACAGATACGCAGTATTTT
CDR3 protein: CASARERTDTQYF